Listed below are T cell receptor beta chains from one sample, sequenced in a study of cytomegalovirus exposure and HLA in healthy donors. Assay used: immunoSEQ multiplex PCR; TCRdb lists only in-frame clones, some missing. The data show 100,000 to 150,000 clones, approximately 74% seen once. The sample comprised PBMCs. The origin of the receptors is a male donor in good health and CMV-seronegative. Each CDR3 is given with its conserved first and last residue. A D gene is named only where the DNA matches it firmly. A row's size may be missing; if present it is once, few, many or a size class.

clone_size,d_call,v_call,j_call,cdr3_nt,cdr3_aa
.,.,TRBV2,TRBJ2-7,TGTGCCAGCAGTGATGCAAGGAGCTCCTACGAGCAGTACTTC,CASSDARSSYEQYF
.,.,TRBV28,TRBJ2-7,TGTGCCAGCAGTTCCGGCAGGGGATGGTTGTACGGGCAGTACTTC,CASSSGRGWLYGQYF
.,TRBD2,TRBV7-6,TRBJ2-3,TGTGCCAGCAGCTCAACTAGCGGGCCGTTCACAGATACGCAGTATTTT,CASSSTSGPFTDTQYF
.,.,TRBV11-3,TRBJ1-1,TGTGCCAGCAGCTCCCGAGGGGGTGGGGAAGCTTTCTTT,CASSSRGGGEAFF
.,.,TRBV7-9,TRBJ2-5,TGTGCCAGCAGCTTAATCGGGACTCTCCAAGAGACCCAGTACTTC,CASSLIGTLQETQYF
.,.,TRBV28,TRBJ1-1,TGTGCCAGCAGTTTTCAGGGTCGGAACACTGAAGCTTTCTTT,CASSFQGRNTEAFF
.,TRBD1,TRBV19,TRBJ2-3,TGTGCCAGTAGTATGCAGGGGGCGACCACAGATACGCAGTATTTT,CASSMQGATTDTQYF
.,.,TRBV18,TRBJ2-7,TGTGCCAGCTCACCCGAAATGGCAGGGCCCTACGAGCAGTACTTC,CASSPEMAGPYEQYF
.,TRBD1,TRBV5-1,TRBJ2-2,TGCGCCAGCGCACTCAGGGGACAGGGCCGGAGCGGGGAGCTGTTTTTT,CASALRGQGRSGELFF
.,TRBD2,TRBV4-3,TRBJ2-3,TGCGCCAGCAGCCACCGTGACGGGGGGGTGACGACAGATACGCAGTATTTT,CASSHRDGGVTTDTQYF
few,TRBD1,TRBV5-6,TRBJ1-1,TGTGCCAGCAGCTTGGAGGGACAGGGAACGGCTGAAGCTTTCTTT,CASSLEGQGTAEAFF
.,TRBD1,TRBV6-6,TRBJ1-1,TGTGCCAGCAGCTCCCGGGGACAGGGGCGGGCTTTCTTT,CASSSRGQGRAFF
once,.,TRBV7-6,TRBJ2-7,TGTGCCAGCAGCTTAGAGGGCAGGGCCTACGAGCAGTACTTC,CASSLEGRAYEQYF
.,TRBD2,TRBV19,TRBJ2-2,TGTGCCAGTAGTTTACCGGGACTAGTTATGACCGGGGAGCTGTTTTTT,CASSLPGLVMTGELFF
.,.,TRBV4-2,TRBJ2-5,TGTGCCAGCAGCTACCCCGACAGGAAAGAGACCCAGTACTTC,CASSYPDRKETQYF
.,.,TRBV9,TRBJ1-1,TGTGCCAGCAGCGTAAAAGGACACCCGATGGGCACTGAAGCTTTCTTT,CASSVKGHPMGTEAFF
.,.,TRBV29-1,TRBJ1-1,TGCAGCGTCTGTAGCGCTGTTAGCACTGAAGCTTTCTTT,CSVCSAVSTEAFF
.,.,TRBV7-3,TRBJ1-1,TGTGCCAGCAGCTATCACTCGAACACTGAAGCTTTCTTT,CASSYHSNTEAFF
.,TRBD1,TRBV7-6,TRBJ1-3,TGTGCCAGCAGCCGACAGGGCAATTACCCTGGAAACACCATATATTTT,CASSRQGNYPGNTIYF
.,TRBD1,TRBV9,TRBJ1-3,TGTGCCAGCAGCCCCCCCGGGACAGTTTCTGGAAACACCATATATTTT,CASSPPGTVSGNTIYF
.,.,TRBV5-1,TRBJ2-3,TGCGCCAGTACCCTCGTGGGGGCCAGCACAGATACGCAGTATTTT,CASTLVGASTDTQYF
.,.,TRBV14,TRBJ1-1,TGTGCCAGCAGCCAAGACAGGTATGGAGCTTTCTTT,CASSQDRYGAFF
.,TRBD1,TRBV11-2,TRBJ1-2,TGTGCCAGCAGCTCGGACAGGGCGGGTGGCTACACCTTC,CASSSDRAGGYTF
few,.,TRBV6-1,TRBJ2-3,TGTGCCAGCAGTGACCCCGGGGGATCTAGCACAGATACGCAGTATTTT,CASSDPGGSSTDTQYF
once,.,TRBV4-2,TRBJ1-4,TGTGCCAGCAGCCAAGATGGGGCGCGAAATGAAAAACTGTTTTTT,CASSQDGARNEKLFF
.,.,TRBV14,TRBJ2-7,TGTGCCAGCAGCCAAGTCGTTTCGGGGTACCTCTCCTACGAGCAGTACTTC,CASSQVVSGYLSYEQYF
.,.,TRBV28,TRBJ1-2,TGTGCCAGCAGTTTGGCAGGGGAAGTTCTGAGTGGCTACACCTTC,CASSLAGEVLSGYTF
.,.,TRBV18,TRBJ1-3,TGTGCCAGCTCACCACCAGGGAGGTACTCTGGAAACGCCATATATTTT,CASSPPGRYSGNAIYF
.,.,TRBV7-9,TRBJ2-2,TGTGCCAGCACGGACAAGAACACCGGGGAGCTGTTTTTT,CASTDKNTGELFF
once,TRBD2,TRBV7-8,TRBJ2-1,TGTGCCAGCAGCACGGGACTAGCTTACAATGAGCAGTTCTTC,CASSTGLAYNEQFF
.,TRBD1,TRBV29-1,TRBJ1-1,TGCAGCGTTGTTGGACAGGGGGCTGCTGAAGCTTTCTTT,CSVVGQGAAEAFF
.,TRBD2,TRBV27,TRBJ2-3,TGTGCCAGCAGTTTAAGGGGTAGCGGGGGCACAGATACGCAGTATTTT,CASSLRGSGGTDTQYF
.,TRBD1,TRBV5-1,TRBJ1-1,TGCGCCAGCAGCGCGACAGGGGTTCGGGCCGAAGCTTTCTTT,CASSATGVRAEAFF
.,TRBD2,TRBV28,TRBJ2-7,TGTGCCAGCAGTTCCCCCGGGACGGGGGGCTACGAGCAGTACTTC,CASSSPGTGGYEQYF
.,TRBD1,TRBV25-1,TRBJ2-7,TGTGCCACCCGTACAGGGGCCTTAGAGCAGTACTTC,CATRTGALEQYF